This T cell receptor beta chain was recorded in a study of shared T cell receptors in the human thymus. Germline lookup yields CDR1 PRHDT and CDR2 FYEKMQ (reference sequence). The CDR3 totals 13 residues. The germline V and J ends were trimmed by 3 bases and 10 bases, with 10 bases remaining between them. Here immunoSEQ multiplex PCR was the method, and the copy in TCRdb shows in-frame clones only, minus some. In the table there are about 660,000 clones, around 87% of which are singletons. The sample also formed part of further work on human thymus T cells.

V and J are TRBV13 and TRBJ1-6; perhaps TRBD1 as D (6 bases). Material: thymocytes. This sequence was found in a boy younger than two with a congenital heart defect. CDR3 sequence: CASSLRGNSPLHF. The CDR3 DNA reads as TGTGCCAGCAGCTTGAGGGGGAACTCACCCCTCCACTTT.